The 22 T cell receptor beta chains given below trace back to one sample, sequenced in a study of response to subunit inactivated influenza vaccine. TCRdb itself ran the RT-PCR reads through MiXCR, one entry per CDR3 protein. The sample yields around 570,000 distinct CDR3 sequences, around 10% seen once. The sample was also reused in another study, on T cells expressing NK-cell markers. That source adds: Scientists made TCR beta cDNA using 5'RACE template switching with UMIs.

The sample in question was PBMCs from blood, obtained on the day of vaccination. These receptors came from a man in his fifties who received an inactivated influenza vaccine.

The gene calls are TRBV6-5 and TRBJ2-1; 8 positions match TRBD2. The CDR3 contains 18 residues. J gave up 1 base and V 2 bases, and 10 bases lay outside the gene matches. Germline loops: CDR1 MNHEY, CDR2 SVGAGI. Here the CDR3 reads CASSYGYREGRSYNEQFF. The CDR3 nucleotides read TGTGCCAGCAGTTACGGCTATCGGGAGGGCCGGTCCTACAATGAGCAGTTCTTC.

The rearrangement uses TRBV29-1 and TRBJ2-3; TRBD2 might be the D (5 bases). Germline V gives CDR1 SQVTM, CDR2 ANQGSEA. Trimming pared 4 bases from V and 3 bases from J, leaving 17 bases between. The CDR3 sequence is 15 residues long. The chain's CDR3 is CSVGASRVSTDTQYF. The CDR3 DNA reads as TGCAGCGTTGGGGCTAGCCGGGTATCTACAGATACGCAGTATTTT.

This chain's CDR3 is CAIRNMAEQYF. The CDR3 DNA follows: TGTGCCATCAGAAATATGGCGGAGCAGTACTTC. The genes are TRBV10-3 and TRBJ2-7; D unclear. Trimming stripped 6 bases from V and 7 bases from J, with 10 bases between. The CDR3 loop spans 11 amino acids. Looked up from germline, CDR1 is ENHRY and CDR2 is SYGVKD.

The genes are TRBV6-2 or TRBV6-3 and TRBJ2-7; perhaps TRBD2 as D (6 bases). Germline V lookup: CDR1 MNHEY, CDR2 SVGEGT. The CDR3 is 13 amino acids. The V end lost 9 bases, the J end lost 6 bases, and 18 bases lay between the germline ends. CDR3 sequence reads: CASPREVGIEQYF. DNA for the CDR3: TGTGCCAGTCCCAGGGAGGTCGGGATCGAGCAGTACTTC.

This clonotype showed up many times. V gene TRBV14 combines with J gene TRBJ2-5; unclear D gene. The CDR3 consists of 13 residues. The V gene lost 3 bases and the J gene lost 5 bases, with 10 bases spanning the gap. From germline, CDR1 is SGHDN and CDR2 FVKESK. The CDR3 DNA reads TGTGCCAGCAGCCAGTGGGGTCTCGAGACCCAGTACTTC. Translated: CASSQWGLETQYF.

The chain is built from TRBV28 and TRBJ2-2; 11 positions agree with TRBD2. The CDR3 sequence is 15 residues long. With 8 bases clipped from V and 4 bases from J, the junction kept 6 bases outside the gene matches. Germline CDR1 reads MDHEN; CDR2 reads SYDVKM. CDR3 nucleotide sequence: TGTGCCAGCTTCCATAGCGGGAGGGCCACCGGGGAGCTGTTTTTT. This codes for CASFHSGRATGELFF.

This clonotype was detected a few times. The chain uses TRBV4-3 and TRBJ2-1, with 10 nucleotides matching TRBD2. Trimming took 0 bases from V and 10 from J; bases not matched to a gene: 6. There are 15 residues in the CDR3. The germline CDR1 and CDR2 sequences are LGHNA and YSLEER. In nucleotides, the CDR3 is TGCGCCAGCAGCCAAGATATAGCGGGGGGTCTCGAGCAGTTCTTC. Residues: CASSQDIAGGLEQFF.

The rearrangement links TRBV28 to TRBJ2-7, with D tentatively TRBD1 or TRBD2 (5 bases each). This CDR3 region has 11 residues. The germline V gene encodes CDR1 MDHEN and CDR2 SYDVKM. Trimming pared 2 bases from V and 12 bases from J, leaving 11 bases between. CDR3 nucleotides: TGTGCCAGCAGTTTAGGGACCAGGACGTACTTC. Translating it yields CASSLGTRTYF.

This clonotype has just a few counts. J is TRBJ2-1 and V is TRBV4-3; 8 nucleotides line up with TRBD2. After removal of 1 base from V and 5 bases from J, the junction contained 13 bases not matched to a gene. Germline V gene lookup returns CDR1 LGHNA and CDR2 YSLEER. CDR3 length: 18 residues. The CDR3 nucleotides are TGCGCCAGCAGCCAAGGGGCCACGGGAGGGCCATTTGACAATGAGCAGTTCTTC. Protein: CASSQGATGGPFDNEQFF.

In its sample, this clonotype was seen a few times. The chain employs TRBV13 and TRBJ1-1; 7 nucleotides match TRBD1. There are 12 residues in the CDR3. CDR1 PRHDT and CDR2 FYEKMQ come from the germline V gene (reference sequence). After removal of 5 bases from V and 7 bases from J, the junction contained 4 bases not matched to a gene. The CDR3 region has the DNA TGTGCCAGCAGCCCCAACAGGGGTGAAGCTTTCTTT. It specifies CASSPNRGEAFF.

The V call is TRBV7-9, the J call TRBJ2-1, with TRBD1 identical over 9 bases. V gave up 3 bases and J gave up 8 bases; unmatched junction bases: 11. The CDR3 covers 16 residues. CDR1 SEHNR and CDR2 FQNEAQ come from the germline V gene (reference sequence). Here the CDR3 reads CASSFWEGTGSHEQFF. The CDR3 DNA sequence: TGTGCCAGCAGCTTTTGGGAGGGGACAGGGTCTCATGAGCAGTTCTTC.

The chain carries TRBV20-1 and TRBJ2-7; 8 nucleotides match TRBD1. CDR1 DFQATT and CDR2 SNEGSKA come from the germline V gene (reference sequence). This CDR3 region has 13 residues. The trim removed 3 bases at V and 1 base at J, leaving 2 bases unmatched. Here the CDR3 DNA reads TGCAGTGCTAGCAGGGGGCGGTCCTACGAGCAGTACTTC. Protein: CSASRGRSYEQYF.

This clonotype occurred a few times. The chain recombines TRBV6-2 or TRBV6-3 with TRBJ2-2, with TRBD1 matching 7 bases. Germline V gene lookup returns CDR1 MNHEY and CDR2 SVGEGT. This CDR3 comprises 16 residues. V gave up 6 bases and J gave up 0 bases; unmatched junction bases: 7. CDR3 coding DNA: TGTGCCAGCAGCCAACCCGGGACAGCGAACACCGGGGAGCTGTTTTTT. Its protein product is CASSQPGTANTGELFF.

This rearrangement joins TRBV4-3 to TRBJ2-6; D gene uncertain. Germline loops: CDR1 LGHNA, CDR2 YSLEER. V lost 4 bases, J lost 5 bases, and 6 bases lay in between. This CDR3 region has 13 residues. The CDR3 is CASSPTRANVLTF. The CDR3 DNA sequence: TGCGCCAGCAGCCCAACTAGGGCCAACGTCCTGACTTTC.

This chain's CDR3 is CASSLEGESYEQYF. For the CDR3, the DNA is TGCGCCAGCAGCTTGGAGGGGGAATCCTACGAGCAGTACTTC. The chain joins TRBV5-1 to TRBJ2-7, with D possibly being TRBD1 (6 bases). This CDR3 spans 14 amino acids. V was trimmed by 0 bases and J by 1 base, leaving 8 bases between them. CDR1 is SGHRS and CDR2 is YFSETQ in the germline V gene.

This clonotype was seen a handful of times. The chain recombines TRBV5-4 with TRBJ2-2; D not resolved. Trimming removed 4 bases at V and 1 base at J, with 11 bases between. CDR1 and CDR2 (germline): SGHNT, YYREEE (reference sequence). The CDR3 is 15 amino acids. In DNA form, the CDR3 reads TGTGCCAGCAGCCGTGCTACAGAGAACACCGGGGAGCTGTTTTTT. Translated, it gives CASSRATENTGELFF.

The chain carries TRBV6-9 and TRBJ1-2, with TRBD1 matching 8 bases. CDR1 is MNHGY and CDR2 is SVAAGI in the germline V gene. CDR3 length: 15 amino acids. J lost 6 bases, V lost 7 bases, and 13 bases had no gene match. The CDR3 coding sequence is TGTGCCAGCATCACCTCAGGGGGCCGGTACGATGGCTACACCTTC. It yields the protein CASITSGGRYDGYTF.

The chain couples TRBV18 to TRBJ2-7, with a possible D match to TRBD1 (5 bases). Trimming removed 3 bases at V and 6 bases at J, with 9 bases between. The germline CDR1 and CDR2 sequences are KGHSH and LQKENI. The CDR3 runs 12 residues. For the CDR3, the DNA is TGTGCCAGCTCACCCCAGGGTCCCGAGCAGTACTTC. Protein sequence: CASSPQGPEQYF. The whole variable domain, filled in from reference TRBV18 and TRBJ2-7, reads NAGVMQNPRHLVRRRGQEARLRCSPMKGHSHVYWYRQLPEEGLKFMVYLQKENIIDESGMPKERFSAEFPKEGPSILRIQQVVRGDSAAYFCASSPQGPEQYFGPGTRLTVT.

This clonotype has only a few counts. J is TRBJ1-6 and V is TRBV4-2; no definite D call. The germline V and J ends were trimmed by 0 bases and 6 bases, with 9 bases remaining between them. The CDR3 runs to 15 residues. Looked up from germline, CDR1 is LGHNA and CDR2 is YNFKEQ. This CDR3 reads CASSQEGSGNSPLHF. CDR3 DNA sequence: TGTGCCAGCAGCCAAGAAGGGTCAGGTAATTCACCCCTCCACTTT.

This clonotype showed up just a few times. The chain recombines TRBV7-9 with TRBJ1-5; possible D gene TRBD1, 6 bases. This CDR3 contains 13 residues. Germline CDR1 SEHNR, CDR2 FQNEAQ (reference sequence). V dropped 7 bases and J dropped 4 bases, with 11 bases sitting between them. CDR3 bases: TGTGCCAGCACCACGACAGGTAATCAGCCCCAGCATTTT. The encoded protein is CASTTTGNQPQHF.

In this sample, this clonotype turned up a few times. The V gene is TRBV11-2, the J gene TRBJ2-3; TRBD2 is a possible D gene (6 bases). With 6 bases removed from V and 1 base from J, the gap between germline ends came to 11 bases. Germline V lookup: CDR1 SGHAT, CDR2 FQNNGV. The CDR3 is 14 amino acids. The CDR3 sequence is CASSRELRTDTQYF. The CDR3 DNA sequence: TGTGCCAGCAGTCGGGAGTTGCGCACAGATACGCAGTATTTT.

The CDR3 here is CASNFGLANQETQYF. In DNA, the CDR3 is TGCGCCAGCAACTTCGGCCTAGCGAACCAAGAGACCCAGTACTTC. This sequence joins TRBV5-1 and TRBJ2-5; tentatively, D is TRBD2 (6 bases). The CDR3 runs to 15 residues. V was pared by 6 bases and J by 0 bases, with 15 bases between. In germline, CDR1 is SGHRS, CDR2 YFSETQ.